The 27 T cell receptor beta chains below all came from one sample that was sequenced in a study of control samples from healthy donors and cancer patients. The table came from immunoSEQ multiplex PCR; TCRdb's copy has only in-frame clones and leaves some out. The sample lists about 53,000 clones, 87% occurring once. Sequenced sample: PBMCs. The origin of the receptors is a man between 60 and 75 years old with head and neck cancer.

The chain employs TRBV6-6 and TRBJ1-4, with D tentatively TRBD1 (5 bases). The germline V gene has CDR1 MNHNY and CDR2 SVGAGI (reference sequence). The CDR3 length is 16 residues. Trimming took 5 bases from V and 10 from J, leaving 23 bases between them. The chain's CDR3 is CASSLTEEAPGGKLFF. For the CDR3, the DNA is TGTGCCAGCAGTCTTACCGAAGAGGCTCCGGGGGGAAAACTGTTTTTT.

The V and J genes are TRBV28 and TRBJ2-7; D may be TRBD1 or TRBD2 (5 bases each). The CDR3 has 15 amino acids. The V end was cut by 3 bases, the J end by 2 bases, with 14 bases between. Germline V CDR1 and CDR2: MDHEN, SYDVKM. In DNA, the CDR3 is TGTGCCAGCAGTTTCTTTAGGGGACGCACCTACGAGCAGTACTTC. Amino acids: CASSFFRGRTYEQYF.

The CDR3, as DNA: TGTGCCAGCAGCCGTGGACAGGTCCTTGGGAATGAAAAACTGTTTTTT. Translating it yields CASSRGQVLGNEKLFF. The chain is built from TRBV11-3 and TRBJ1-4, with 7 bases identical to TRBD1. The CDR3 covers 16 residues. Germline V gives CDR1 SGHNT, CDR2 YENEEA. Unmatched junction bases numbered 11, after V lost 5 bases and J lost 5 bases.

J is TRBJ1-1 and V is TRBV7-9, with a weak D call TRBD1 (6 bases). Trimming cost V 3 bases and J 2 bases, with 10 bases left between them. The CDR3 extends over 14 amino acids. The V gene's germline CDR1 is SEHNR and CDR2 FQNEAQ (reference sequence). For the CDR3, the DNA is TGTGCCAGCAGCTTCTCAGGGGTAAACACTGAAGCTTTCTTT. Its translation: CASSFSGVNTEAFF.

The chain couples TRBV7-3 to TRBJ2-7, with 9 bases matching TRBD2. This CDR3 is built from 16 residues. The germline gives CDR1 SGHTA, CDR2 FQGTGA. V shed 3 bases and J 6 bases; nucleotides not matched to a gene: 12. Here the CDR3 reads CASSLNPGLALSEQYF. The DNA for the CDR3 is TGTGCCAGCAGCTTGAATCCGGGACTAGCCTTATCCGAGCAGTACTTC.

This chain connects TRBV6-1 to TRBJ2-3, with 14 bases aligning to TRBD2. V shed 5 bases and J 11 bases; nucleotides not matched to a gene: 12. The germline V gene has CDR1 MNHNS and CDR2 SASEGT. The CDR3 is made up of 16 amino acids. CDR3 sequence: CASSKGLAGGSQGQYF. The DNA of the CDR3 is TGTGCCAGCAGTAAAGGACTAGCGGGGGGCTCTCAGGGGCAGTATTTT.

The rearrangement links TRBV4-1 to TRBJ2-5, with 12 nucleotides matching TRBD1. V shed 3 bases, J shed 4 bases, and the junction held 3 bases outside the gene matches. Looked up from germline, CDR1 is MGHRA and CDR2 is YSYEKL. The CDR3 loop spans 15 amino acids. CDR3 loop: CASSHGTGGPETQYF. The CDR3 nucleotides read TGCGCCAGCAGCCATGGGACAGGGGGCCCAGAGACCCAGTACTTC.

The CDR3: CASSEHGQGLEQFF. CDR3 sequence (DNA): TGTGCCAGCAGTGAGCACGGACAGGGGTTGGAGCAGTTCTTC. The chain joins TRBV2 to TRBJ2-1; 9 bases line up with TRBD1. Germline V gene sequence: CDR1 SNHLY, CDR2 FYNNEI. Trimming cost V 3 bases and J 10 bases; bases outside gene matches: 7. The CDR3 totals 14 residues.

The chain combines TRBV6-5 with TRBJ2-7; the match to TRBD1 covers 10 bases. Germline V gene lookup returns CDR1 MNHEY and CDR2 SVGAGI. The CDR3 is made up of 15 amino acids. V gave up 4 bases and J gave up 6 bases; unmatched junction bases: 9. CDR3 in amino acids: CASSSYGTGEGEQYF. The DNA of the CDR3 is TGTGCCAGCAGTTCTTATGGGACAGGGGAAGGCGAGCAGTACTTC.

The DNA for the CDR3 is TGTGCCAGCAGAGATACAGGGGGAGGTGAAAAACTGTTTTTT. This sequence encodes CASRDTGGGEKLFF. The chain uses TRBV6-5 and TRBJ1-4; 8 nucleotides agree with TRBD1. This CDR3 is 14 amino acids long. Germline V gene data show CDR1 as MNHEY and CDR2 as SVGAGI. The V and J ends lost 6 bases and 7 bases, in that order; junction bases with no gene match: 7.

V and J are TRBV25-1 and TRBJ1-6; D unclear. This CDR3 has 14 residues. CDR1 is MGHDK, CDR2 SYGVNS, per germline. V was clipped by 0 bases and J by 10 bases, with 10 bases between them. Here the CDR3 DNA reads TGTGCCAGCAGTGAATACGGTATTTACTCACCCCTCCACTTT. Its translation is CASSEYGIYSPLHF.

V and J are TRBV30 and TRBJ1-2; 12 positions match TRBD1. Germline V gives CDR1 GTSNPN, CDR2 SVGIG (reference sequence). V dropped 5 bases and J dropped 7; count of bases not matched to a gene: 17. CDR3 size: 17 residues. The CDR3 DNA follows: TGTGCCTGGGATAAAATGCCGGGACAGGGGGCAAATAGTGGCTACACCTTC. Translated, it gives CAWDKMPGQGANSGYTF.

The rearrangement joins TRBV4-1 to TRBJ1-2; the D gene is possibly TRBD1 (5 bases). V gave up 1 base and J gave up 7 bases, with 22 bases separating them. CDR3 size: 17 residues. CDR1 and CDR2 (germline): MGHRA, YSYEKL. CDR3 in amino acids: CASSQVYLSGHTSGYTF. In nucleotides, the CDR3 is TGCGCCAGCAGCCAAGTGTATTTATCAGGACACACATCTGGCTACACCTTC.

The chain's CDR3 is CASNGRGSTDTQYF. CDR3 nucleotide sequence: TGTGCCAGCAACGGGAGGGGGAGCACAGATACGCAGTATTTT. The J gene is TRBJ2-3, the V gene TRBV7-9; 8 bases align to TRBD2. Trimming at V came to 7 bases and at J to 0 bases, leaving 3 bases not matched to a gene. The CDR3 runs 14 residues. Germline V gives CDR1 SEHNR, CDR2 FQNEAQ (reference sequence).

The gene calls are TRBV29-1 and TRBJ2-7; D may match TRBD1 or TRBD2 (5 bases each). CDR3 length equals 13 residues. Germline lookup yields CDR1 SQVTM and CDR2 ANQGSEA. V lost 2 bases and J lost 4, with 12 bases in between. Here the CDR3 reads CSVERGTLYEQYF. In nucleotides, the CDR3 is TGCAGCGTTGAACGAGGGACCTTATACGAGCAGTACTTC.

As DNA, the CDR3 is TGTGCCAGCAGCTTGGTACAGGGGAGGAATGAGCAGTTCTTC. This encodes CASSLVQGRNEQFF. The rearrangement uses TRBV5-6 and TRBJ2-1, with D tentatively TRBD1 (7 bases). Trimming pared 0 bases from V and 7 bases from J, leaving 11 bases between. Germline CDR1 is SGHDT and CDR2 is YYEEEE. The CDR3 runs to 14 residues. The whole variable domain, filled in from reference TRBV5-6 and TRBJ2-1, reads DAGVTQSPTHLIKTRGQQVTLRCSPKSGHDTVSWYQQALGQGPQFIFQYYEEEERQRGNFPDRFSGHQFPNYSSELNVNALLLGDSALYLCASSLVQGRNEQFFGPGTRLTVL.

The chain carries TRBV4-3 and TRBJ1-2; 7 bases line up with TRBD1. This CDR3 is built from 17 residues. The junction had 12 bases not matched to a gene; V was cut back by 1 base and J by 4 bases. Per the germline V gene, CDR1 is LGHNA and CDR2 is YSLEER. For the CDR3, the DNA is TGCGCCAGCAGCCAAGTCTCCGGGACAGCCAACTTCTATGGCTACACCTTC. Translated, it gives CASSQVSGTANFYGYTF.

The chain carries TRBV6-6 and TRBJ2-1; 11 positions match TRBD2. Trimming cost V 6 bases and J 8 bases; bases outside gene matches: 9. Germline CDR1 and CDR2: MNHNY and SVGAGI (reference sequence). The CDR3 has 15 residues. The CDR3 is CASRPGLAGGDEQFF. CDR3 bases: TGTGCCAGCAGACCCGGGCTAGCGGGGGGCGATGAGCAGTTCTTC.

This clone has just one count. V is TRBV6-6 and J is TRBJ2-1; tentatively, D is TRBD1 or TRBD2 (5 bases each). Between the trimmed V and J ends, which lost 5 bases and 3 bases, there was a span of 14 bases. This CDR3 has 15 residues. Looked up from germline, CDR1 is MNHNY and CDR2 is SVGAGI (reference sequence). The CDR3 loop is CASSRDGDSYNEQFF. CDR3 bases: TGTGCCAGCAGTCGGGACGGGGATAGCTACAATGAGCAGTTCTTC.

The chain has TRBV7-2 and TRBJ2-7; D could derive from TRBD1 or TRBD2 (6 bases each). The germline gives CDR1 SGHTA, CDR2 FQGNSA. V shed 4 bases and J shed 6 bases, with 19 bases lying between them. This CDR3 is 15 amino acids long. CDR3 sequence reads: CASSSQGGSFGEQYF. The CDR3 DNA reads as TGTGCCAGCAGCTCACAAGGGGGGAGTTTTGGCGAGCAGTACTTC.

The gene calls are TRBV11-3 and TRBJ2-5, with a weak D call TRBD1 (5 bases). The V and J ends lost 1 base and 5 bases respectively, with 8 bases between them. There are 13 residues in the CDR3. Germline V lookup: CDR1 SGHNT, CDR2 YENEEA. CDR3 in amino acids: CASSLGGRETQYF. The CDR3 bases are TGTGCCAGCAGCTTAGGGGGCCGGGAGACCCAGTACTTC.

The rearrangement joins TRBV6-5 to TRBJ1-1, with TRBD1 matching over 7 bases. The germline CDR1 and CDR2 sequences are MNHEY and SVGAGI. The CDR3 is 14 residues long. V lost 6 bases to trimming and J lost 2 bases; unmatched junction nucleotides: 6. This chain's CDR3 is CASRWGQSNTEAFF. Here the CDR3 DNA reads TGTGCCAGCAGGTGGGGACAGTCCAACACTGAAGCTTTCTTT.

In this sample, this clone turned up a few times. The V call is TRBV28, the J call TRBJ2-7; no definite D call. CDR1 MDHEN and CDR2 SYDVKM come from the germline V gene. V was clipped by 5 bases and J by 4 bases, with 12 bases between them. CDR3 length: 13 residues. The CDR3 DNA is TGTGCCAGCAGTCTCCCCGGGTCTTACGAGCAGTACTTC. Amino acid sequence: CASSLPGSYEQYF.

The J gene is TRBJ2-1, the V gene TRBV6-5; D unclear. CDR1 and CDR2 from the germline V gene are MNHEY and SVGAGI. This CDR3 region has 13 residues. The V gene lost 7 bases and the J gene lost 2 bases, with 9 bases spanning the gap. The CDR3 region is CASTSGAYNEQFF. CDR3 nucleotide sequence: TGTGCCAGCACGTCTGGTGCCTACAATGAGCAGTTCTTC.

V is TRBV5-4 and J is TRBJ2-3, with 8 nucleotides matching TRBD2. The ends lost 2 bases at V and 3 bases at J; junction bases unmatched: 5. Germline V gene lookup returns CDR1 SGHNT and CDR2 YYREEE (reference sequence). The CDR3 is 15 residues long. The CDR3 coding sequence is TGTGCCAGCAGCTTAACGAGCGGGAGTACAGATACGCAGTATTTT. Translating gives CASSLTSGSTDTQYF.

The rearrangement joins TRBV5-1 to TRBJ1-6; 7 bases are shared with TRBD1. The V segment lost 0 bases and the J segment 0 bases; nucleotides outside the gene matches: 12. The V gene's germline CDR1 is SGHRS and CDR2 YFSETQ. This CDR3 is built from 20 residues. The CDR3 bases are TGCGCCAGCAGCTTGGTGGCCAGGGGGGCGCTGAGCTCCTATAATTCACCCCTCCACTTT. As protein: CASSLVARGALSSYNSPLHF. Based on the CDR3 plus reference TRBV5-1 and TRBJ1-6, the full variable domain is KAGVTQTPRYLIKTRGQQVTLSCSPISGHRSVSWYQQTPGQGLQFLFEYFSETQRNKGNFPGRFSGRQFSNSRSEMNVSTLELGDSALYLCASSLVARGALSSYNSPLHFGNGTRLTVT.

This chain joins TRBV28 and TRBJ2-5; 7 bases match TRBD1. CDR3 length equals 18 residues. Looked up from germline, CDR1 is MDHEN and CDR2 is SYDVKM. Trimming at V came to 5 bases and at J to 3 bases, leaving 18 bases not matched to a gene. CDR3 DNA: TGTGCCAGCAGTCTACATTCCTGGCACAGGGACAGAGAAGAGACCCAGTACTTC. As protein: CASSLHSWHRDREETQYF.